These 10 T cell receptor beta chains originate from one sample sequenced in a study of graft-versus-host responses after intestinal transplantation. The protocol was immunoSEQ multiplex PCR, while the TCRdb copy is restricted to in-frame clones and leaves out a portion. The sample has 80,000 or so clones, around 92% seen once. Sequencing was performed on PBMCs, taken 98 days after intestinal transplantation. These receptors originate from a human patient who received an intestinal transplant, so some T cells may come from the graft donor.

This chain links TRBV28 with TRBJ1-2; D perhaps matches TRBD1 (6 bases). V lost 3 bases to trimming and J lost 0 bases, with 29 bases between them. The CDR3 is made up of 21 amino acids. The germline V gene has CDR1 MDHEN and CDR2 SYDVKM. The CDR3 DNA is TGTGCCAGCAGTTTGGTTTTGGGGGGGGCTATAAGGAGTCGGCCTAACTATGGCTACACCTTC. It is translated as CASSLVLGGAIRSRPNYGYTF.

The V call is TRBV5-1, the J call TRBJ2-3; possibly TRBD2 for D (5 bases). Deletions cut 5 bases from V and 1 base from J, with 8 bases between. The length of the CDR3 is 13 residues. In germline, CDR1 is SGHRS, CDR2 YFSETQ. The CDR3 DNA reads as TGCGCCAGCAGGCTGGAGGGCACAGATACGCAGTATTTT. This translates into CASRLEGTDTQYF.

The rearrangement links TRBV9 to TRBJ2-3; D remains unclear. Between the trimmed V and J ends, which lost 0 bases and 2 bases, there was a span of 13 bases. Germline lookup yields CDR1 SGDLS and CDR2 YYNGEE. The CDR3 spans 16 residues. The CDR3 DNA is TGTGCCAGCAGCGTAGGGAGCGATTTCCACACAGATACGCAGTATTTT. Protein sequence: CASSVGSDFHTDTQYF. Looking up the rest from reference TRBV9 and TRBJ2-3 gives the full variable domain: DSGVTQTPKHLITATGQRVTLRCSPRSGDLSVYWYQQSLDQGLQFLIQYYNGEERAKGNILERFSAQQFPDLHSELNLSSLELGDSALYFCASSVGSDFHTDTQYFGPGTRLTVL.

The chain has TRBV5-1 and TRBJ1-2; D gene ambiguous. This CDR3 has 13 amino acids. Germline V gene data show CDR1 as SGHRS and CDR2 as YFSETQ. V lost 0 bases and J lost 6, with 9 bases in between. CDR3 bases: TGCGCCAGCAGCTTGGACTCGCAGGATGGCTACACCTTC. Amino acid sequence: CASSLDSQDGYTF. Using reference TRBV5-1 and TRBJ1-2 for the parts outside the CDR3, the full variable domain is KAGVTQTPRYLIKTRGQQVTLSCSPISGHRSVSWYQQTPGQGLQFLFEYFSETQRNKGNFPGRFSGRQFSNSRSEMNVSTLELGDSALYLCASSLDSQDGYTFGSGTRLTVV.

DNA of the CDR3: TGTGCCAGCACCGGGGGATATTCACGGTCACCCCTCCACTTT. It encodes CASTGGYSRSPLHF. The rearrangement links TRBV28 to TRBJ1-6; maybe TRBD1 (5 bases). CDR3 length equals 14 residues. The V gene lost 7 bases and the J gene lost 10 bases, with 17 bases spanning the gap. The V gene's germline CDR1 is MDHEN and CDR2 SYDVKM.

V gene TRBV2 combines with J gene TRBJ2-5, with a tentative D call TRBD2 (6 bases). CDR3 length: 15 residues. CDR1 is SNHLY, CDR2 FYNNEI, per germline. V lost 4 bases and J lost 1, with 13 bases in between. In DNA form, the CDR3 reads TGTGCCAGCAGTGCTAGGGACGGGGGCCAAGAGACCCAGTACTTC. Protein: CASSARDGGQETQYF.

The chain uses TRBV25-1 and TRBJ1-1, with D unclear. Germline V gene sequence: CDR1 MGHDK, CDR2 SYGVNS. Trimming left V 2 bases short and J 1 base short, with 2 bases between. The CDR3 is 12 amino acids. The CDR3 protein is CASSEGNTEAFF. In DNA, the CDR3 is TGTGCCAGCAGTGAAGGGAACACTGAAGCTTTCTTT.

This rearrangement joins TRBV6-6 to TRBJ1-1; 12 positions agree with TRBD1. The germline gives CDR1 MNHNY, CDR2 SVGAGI (reference sequence). V trimming: 2 bases; J trimming: 3 bases; junction bases outside the gene matches: 4. The CDR3 loop spans 16 amino acids. CDR3 region: CASSYGTGGADTEAFF. As DNA, the CDR3 is TGTGCCAGCAGTTACGGGACAGGGGGCGCGGACACTGAAGCTTTCTTT.

The J gene is TRBJ1-2, the V gene TRBV25-1; 7 positions agree with TRBD1. The CDR3 contains 13 residues. Germline CDR1 reads MGHDK; CDR2 reads SYGVNS. The V segment lost 6 bases and the J segment 4 bases; nucleotides outside the gene matches: 5. The chain's CDR3 is CASRRGGTYGYTF. As DNA, the CDR3 is TGTGCCAGCAGAAGAGGGGGCACCTATGGCTACACCTTC.

The chain uses TRBV5-1 and TRBJ2-5, with D perhaps being TRBD1 or TRBD2 (5 bases each). Trimming took off 0 bases at V and 5 bases at J, with 11 bases between the two ends. This CDR3 has 14 amino acids. The germline CDR1 and CDR2 sequences are SGHRS and YFSETQ. The CDR3 nucleotides are TGCGCCAGCAGCTTGGTGGGGGACGCGGAGACCCAGTACTTC. Translation gives CASSLVGDAETQYF. The variable domain in full, with the rest retrieved from reference TRBV5-1 and TRBJ2-5, is KAGVTQTPRYLIKTRGQQVTLSCSPISGHRSVSWYQQTPGQGLQFLFEYFSETQRNKGNFPGRFSGRQFSNSRSEMNVSTLELGDSALYLCASSLVGDAETQYFGPGTRLLVL.